The 9 T cell receptor beta chains below come from one sample, sequenced in a study of T cells in Graves' hyperthyroidism and ophthalmopathy (dated by TCRdb to the late 2010s). Library method: multiplex PCR. TCRdb lists the instrument as Illumina HiSeq 2000. Amplification of TCR beta CDR3 regions was carried out from RNA transcripts. A first-round RT-PCR of the TCR CDR3 used the HTBI primer set with the Qiagen OneStep RT-PCR kit. TCRdb cleaned the public reads at Q25 with fastp, built clones with MiXCR and kept in-frame beta chains. Entries are consolidated by CDR3 protein sequence, retaining the most common genes and DNA. This sample holds around 500,000 distinct CDR3 sequences; approximately 15% were observed only once. The ten largest account for approximately 13% of the sample. Material for sequencing was blood. The receptors originated from a woman aged 40-49 years with Graves' hyperthyroidism.

Only a few counts were recorded for this clonotype. The rearrangement uses TRBV4-1 and TRBJ1-5; tentatively, D is TRBD1 (6 bases). The V end was cut by 0 bases, the J end by 7 bases, with 13 bases between. This CDR3 is built from 15 residues. Germline V lookup: CDR1 MGHRA, CDR2 YSYEKL. CDR3 amino acids: CASSQDEVGGQPQHF. The CDR3 region has the DNA TGCGCCAGCAGCCAAGATGAGGTGGGGGGCCAGCCCCAGCATTTT.

This clonotype has at least ten counts. The V call is TRBV11-2, the J call TRBJ2-5; no definite D call. The CDR3 consists of 12 residues. Trimming stripped 1 base from V and 4 bases from J, with 4 bases between. Germline V gene lookup returns CDR1 SGHAT and CDR2 FQNNGV. In DNA, the CDR3 is TGTGCCAGCAGCTTAGTGGGAGAGACCCAGTACTTC. It specifies CASSLVGETQYF.

This clonotype was picked up a small number of times. This chain joins TRBV7-6 and TRBJ2-3; no clear D gene. V was shortened by 5 bases and J by 6 bases, with 18 bases between the two germline ends. The CDR3 totals 15 residues. Germline V gene lookup returns CDR1 SGHVS and CDR2 FNYEAQ. The CDR3: CASSPNPIVGDTQYF. DNA for the CDR3: TGTGCCAGCAGCCCAAACCCAATAGTGGGGGATACGCAGTATTTT. The full variable domain, rest sourced from reference TRBV7-6 and TRBJ2-3, is GAGVSQSPRYKVTKRGQDVALRCDPISGHVSLYWYRQALGQGPEFLTYFNYEAQQDKSGLPNDRFSAERPEGSISTLTIQRTEQRDSAMYRCASSPNPIVGDTQYFGPGTRLTVL.

The chain uses TRBV9 and TRBJ2-1; 12 nucleotides line up with TRBD2. The J segment lost 9 bases and the V segment lost 0 bases, leaving 10 bases of the junction unmatched. CDR1 is SGDLS and CDR2 is YYNGEE in the germline V gene. The length of the CDR3 is 17 residues. CDR3 nucleotide sequence: TGTGCCAGCAGCGTAGGGCAAGCGTCTAGCGGGAGGGGTGAGCAGTTCTTC. Translation: CASSVGQASSGRGEQFF.

A few counts support this clonotype. The chain joins TRBV20-1 to TRBJ1-5; D perhaps matches TRBD1 (5 bases). The V and J ends lost 5 bases and 1 base respectively, with 6 bases between them. The V gene's germline CDR1 is DFQATT and CDR2 SNEGSKA (reference sequence). The CDR3 runs 12 residues. DNA for the CDR3: TGCAGTGCTGAGGGGAGCAATCAGCCCCAGCATTTT. This translates into CSAEGSNQPQHF.

This clonotype was seen a few times. The genes are TRBV19 and TRBJ2-1, with D tentatively TRBD1 or TRBD2 (5 bases each). Germline loops: CDR1 LNHDA, CDR2 SQIVND (reference sequence). With 6 bases removed from V and 10 bases from J, the gap between germline ends came to 25 bases. The CDR3 loop spans 16 amino acids. CDR3 sequence (DNA): TGTGCCAGTAGCGACTCTCCACTACTCAGGGACGGAGAGCAGTTCTTC. Protein product: CASSDSPLLRDGEQFF.

At least ten counts were recorded for this clonotype. The chain uses TRBV6-5 and TRBJ2-7, with D perhaps being TRBD1 or TRBD2 (5 bases each). This CDR3 contains 16 residues. V was cut by 0 bases and J by 3 bases, with 15 bases left in between. Germline lookup yields CDR1 MNHEY and CDR2 SVGAGI. The DNA of the CDR3 is TGTGCCAGCAGTTACTCAGCCCTAGCCAGGGACTACGAGCAGTACTTC. The encoded protein is CASSYSALARDYEQYF.

There are a few counts of this clonotype. The V call is TRBV7-3, the J call TRBJ2-1; 7 nucleotides match TRBD2. The CDR3 length is 16 residues. The V segment lost 3 bases and the J segment 5 bases; nucleotides outside the gene matches: 10. Germline CDR1 reads SGHTA; CDR2 reads FQGTGA. CDR3 amino acids: CASSLVAVGGNNEQFF. In DNA form, the CDR3 reads TGTGCCAGCAGCTTGGTTGCGGTGGGAGGGAACAATGAGCAGTTCTTC.

The rearrangement joins TRBV6-5 to TRBJ2-5; D is undetermined. Germline V lookup: CDR1 MNHEY, CDR2 SVGAGI. Trimming pared 5 bases from V and 3 bases from J, leaving 13 bases between. CDR3 length equals 14 residues. In DNA form, the CDR3 reads TGTGCCAGCAGTAACTTTCTGGCCGAAGAGACCCAGTACTTC. Translated, it gives CASSNFLAEETQYF.